This T cell receptor (beta chain) was retrieved from a study of blood T cell repertoires in COVID-19. In the study overall: In each case, the material was cDNA or gDNA derived from T cells, B-cell-depleted T cells, or PBMCs.

Per the study methods: Nucleated cell number was recorded as an estimate derived from reference gene primer amplification. Libraries were prepared by immunoSEQ multiplex PCR; TCRdb keeps only in-frame clonotypes and omits some of them. Clone size and the V and J calls come from that table; the DNA yielded D and trimming. The sample has around 180,000 clones; roughly four fifths are singletons. The CDR3 runs 13 residues. The V end lost 1 base, the J end lost 1 base, and 4 bases lay between the germline ends. The germline gives CDR1 SEHNR, CDR2 FQNEAQ (reference sequence). The chain recombines TRBV7-9 with TRBJ1-1; no clear D gene. The receptor was isolated from a woman in her twenties or thirties with acute or convalescent COVID-19. Sequencing used peripheral blood. The CDR3 loop reads CASSLGQNTEAFF. CDR3 nucleotide sequence: TGTGCCAGCAGCTTAGGACAGAACACTGAAGCTTTCTTT.